This paragraph covers one T cell receptor beta chain sequence. Its specificity is unknown. The assay was immunoSEQ multiplex PCR, and TCRdb's table has in-frame clones only and misses some. Found here are 95,000 to 100,000 clones, around 83% of them singletons; the top ten hold around 1.5%. These data originate in a study of T cell responses to AZD1222 COVID-19 vaccine. Study outcomes and limitations: Baseline seropositivity occurred in only a handful of AZD1222 recipients. Two AZD1222 administrations were followed by greater Spike-specific TCR breadth and depth. Females outnumbered males among donors, who were mostly white British; clonal diversity was possibly underestimated.

The CDR3 sequence is 14 residues long. Germline loops: CDR1 ENHRY, CDR2 SYGVKD. V trimming: 6 bases; J trimming: 4 bases; junction bases outside the gene matches: 7. J is TRBJ1-1 and V is TRBV10-3; 8 bases line up with TRBD1. The sequence was obtained from an adult in good health. Sequences were derived from peripheral blood, sampled on day 0 of AZD1222 vaccination. The CDR3 sequence is CAIRMTGDGTEAFF. CDR3 nucleotide sequence: TGTGCCATCAGGATGACAGGGGACGGCACTGAAGCTTTCTTT.